This T cell receptor (beta chain) was obtained from a study of blood T cell repertoires in COVID-19. The CDR3 is 16 residues long. The V and J ends lost 3 bases and 7 bases, in that order; junction bases with no gene match: 10. Germline lookup yields CDR1 MGHRA and CDR2 YSYEKL. Enrolment of Seattle patients took place during active infection, and they were followed longitudinally. Profiling relied on immunoSEQ multiplex PCR, and the TCRdb table lists in-frame clones only, not all of them. The sample includes about half a million clones, 75% to 90% of them seen just once. The clonotype was recovered from a man aged 18 to 30 with COVID-19, enrolled during active disease. Sequenced input: peripheral blood. The genes are TRBV4-1 and TRBJ2-1; 9 bases fit TRBD2. CDR3 residues: CASSQVRAGGRNEQFF. CDR3 bases: TGCGCCAGCAGCCAGGTTAGGGCGGGGGGGCGGAATGAGCAGTTCTTC.